This paragraph reports one T cell receptor (beta chain). CDR3 length equals 15 residues. Germline V gene sequence: CDR1 SGHTA, CDR2 FQGNSA. Trimming removed 1 base from V and 6 bases from J; junction bases left unmatched: 5. Sequencing was performed with immunoSEQ multiplex PCR; in TCRdb, only in-frame clones are kept and a portion is missing. The profile covers 100,000 to 150,000 clones, with just under 85% appearing a single time and approximately 16% taken by the ten largest. The sample originates from a study of blood T cell repertoires in COVID-19. This sequence joins TRBV7-2 and TRBJ2-2, with 7 bases lining up with TRBD2. Sequencing was carried out using peripheral blood. The receptor comes from a woman aged 45-59 years with acute or convalescent COVID-19. CDR3 bases: TGTGCCAGCAGCTTAGGGGGAGCGGGGTCCGGGGAGCTGTTTTTT. Translated, it gives CASSLGGAGSGELFF. Variable domain in full (rest from reference TRBV7-2 and TRBJ2-2): GAGVSQSPSNKVTEKGKDVELRCDPISGHTALYWYRQSLGQGLEFLIYFQGNSAPDKSGLPSDRFSAERTGGSVSTLTIQRTQQEDSAVYLCASSLGGAGSGELFFGEGSRLTVL.